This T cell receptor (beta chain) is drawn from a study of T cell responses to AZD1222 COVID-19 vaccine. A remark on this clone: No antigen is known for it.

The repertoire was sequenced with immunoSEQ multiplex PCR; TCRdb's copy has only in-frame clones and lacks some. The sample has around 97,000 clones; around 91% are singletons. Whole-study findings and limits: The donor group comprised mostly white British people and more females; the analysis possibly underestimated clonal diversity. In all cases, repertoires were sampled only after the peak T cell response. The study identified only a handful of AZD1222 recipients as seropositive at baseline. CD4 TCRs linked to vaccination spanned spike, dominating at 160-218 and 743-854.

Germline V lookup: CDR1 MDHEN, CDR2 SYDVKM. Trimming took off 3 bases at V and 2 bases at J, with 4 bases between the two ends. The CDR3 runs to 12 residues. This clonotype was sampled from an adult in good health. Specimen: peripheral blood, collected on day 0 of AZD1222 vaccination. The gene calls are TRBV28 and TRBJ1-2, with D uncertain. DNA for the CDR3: TGTGCCAGCAGTTTCCAGAACTATGGCTACACCTTC. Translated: CASSFQNYGYTF.